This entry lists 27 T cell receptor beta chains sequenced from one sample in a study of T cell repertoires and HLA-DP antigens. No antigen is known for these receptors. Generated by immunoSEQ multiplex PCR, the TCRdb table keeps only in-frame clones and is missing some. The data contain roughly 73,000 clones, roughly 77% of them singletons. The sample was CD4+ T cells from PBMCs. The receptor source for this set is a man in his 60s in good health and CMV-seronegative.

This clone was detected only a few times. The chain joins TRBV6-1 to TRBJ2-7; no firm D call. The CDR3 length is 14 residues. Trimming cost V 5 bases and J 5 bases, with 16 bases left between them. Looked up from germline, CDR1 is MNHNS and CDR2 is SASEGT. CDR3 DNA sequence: TGTGCCAGCAGTTCCCGGCCCGCTAGGAACGAGCAGTACGTC. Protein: CASSSRPARNEQYV.

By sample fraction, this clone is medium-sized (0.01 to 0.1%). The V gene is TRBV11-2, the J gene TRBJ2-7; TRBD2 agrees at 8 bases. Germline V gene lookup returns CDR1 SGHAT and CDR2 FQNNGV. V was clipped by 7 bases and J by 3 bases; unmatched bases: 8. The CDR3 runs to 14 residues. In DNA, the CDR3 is TGTGCCAGCACCAAAAGCGGGGGAAACTACGAGCAGTACGTC. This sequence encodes CASTKSGGNYEQYV.

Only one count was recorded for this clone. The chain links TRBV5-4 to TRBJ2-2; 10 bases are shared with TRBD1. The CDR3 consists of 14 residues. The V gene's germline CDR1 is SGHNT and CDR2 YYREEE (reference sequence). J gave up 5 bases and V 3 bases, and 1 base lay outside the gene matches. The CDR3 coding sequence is TGTGCCAGCAGCTCGGGACAGGGGACCGGGGAGCTGTTTTTT. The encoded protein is CASSSGQGTGELFF.

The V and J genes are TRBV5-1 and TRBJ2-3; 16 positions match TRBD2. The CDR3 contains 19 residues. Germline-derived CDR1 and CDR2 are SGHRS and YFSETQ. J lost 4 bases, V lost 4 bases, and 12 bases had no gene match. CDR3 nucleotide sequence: TGCGCCAGCAGCCAAGGAACACCGGGACTAGCGGGAGGGGCAGATACGCAGTATTTT. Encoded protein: CASSQGTPGLAGGADTQYF.

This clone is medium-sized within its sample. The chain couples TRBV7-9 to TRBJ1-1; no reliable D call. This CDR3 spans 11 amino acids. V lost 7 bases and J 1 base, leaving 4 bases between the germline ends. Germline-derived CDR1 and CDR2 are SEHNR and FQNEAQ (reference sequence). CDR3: CASTQNTEAFF. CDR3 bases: TGTGCCAGCACCCAGAACACTGAAGCTTTCTTT.

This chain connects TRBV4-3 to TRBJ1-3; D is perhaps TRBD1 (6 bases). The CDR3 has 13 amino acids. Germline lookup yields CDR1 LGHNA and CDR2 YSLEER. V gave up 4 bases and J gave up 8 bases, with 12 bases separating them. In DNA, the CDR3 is TGCGCCAGCAGCCCCTCCAGGGGTTACACCATATATTTT. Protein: CASSPSRGYTIYF.

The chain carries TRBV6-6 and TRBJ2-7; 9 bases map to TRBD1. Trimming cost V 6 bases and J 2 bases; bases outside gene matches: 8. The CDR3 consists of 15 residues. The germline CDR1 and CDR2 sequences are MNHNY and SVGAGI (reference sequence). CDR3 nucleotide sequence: TGTGCCAGCAGAAGATACCGACAGGGGGCCTACGAGCAGTACTTC. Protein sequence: CASRRYRQGAYEQYF.

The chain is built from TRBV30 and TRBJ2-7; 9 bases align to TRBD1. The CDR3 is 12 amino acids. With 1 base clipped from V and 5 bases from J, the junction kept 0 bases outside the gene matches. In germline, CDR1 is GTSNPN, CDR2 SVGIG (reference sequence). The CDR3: CAWSGDRDEQYV. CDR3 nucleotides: TGTGCCTGGAGTGGGGACAGGGACGAGCAGTACGTC.

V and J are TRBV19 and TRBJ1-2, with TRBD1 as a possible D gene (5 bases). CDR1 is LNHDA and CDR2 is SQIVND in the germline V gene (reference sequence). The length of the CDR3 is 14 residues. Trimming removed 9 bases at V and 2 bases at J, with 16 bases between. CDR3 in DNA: TGTGCCAGCACCCCTCGTCCAGGGAACTATGGCTACACCTTC. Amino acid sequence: CASTPRPGNYGYTF.

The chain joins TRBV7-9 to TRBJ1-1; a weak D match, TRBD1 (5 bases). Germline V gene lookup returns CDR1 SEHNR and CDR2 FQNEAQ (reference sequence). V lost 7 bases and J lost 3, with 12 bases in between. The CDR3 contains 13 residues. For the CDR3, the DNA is TGTGCCAGCACCAAACCGGGGGACACTGAAGCTTTCTTT. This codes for CASTKPGDTEAFF.

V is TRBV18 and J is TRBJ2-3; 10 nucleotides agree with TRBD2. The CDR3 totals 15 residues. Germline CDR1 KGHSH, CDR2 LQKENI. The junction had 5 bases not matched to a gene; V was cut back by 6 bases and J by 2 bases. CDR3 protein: CASSPGLALTDTQYF. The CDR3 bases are TGTGCCAGCTCCCCGGGACTAGCGCTCACAGATACGCAGTATTTT.

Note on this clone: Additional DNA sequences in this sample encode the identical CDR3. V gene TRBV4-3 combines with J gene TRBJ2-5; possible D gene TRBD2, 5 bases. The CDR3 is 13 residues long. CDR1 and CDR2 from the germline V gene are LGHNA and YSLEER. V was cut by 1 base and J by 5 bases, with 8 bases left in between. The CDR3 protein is CASSQGRWETQYF. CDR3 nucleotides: TGCGCCAGCAGCCAAGGGAGGTGGGAGACCCAGTACTTC.

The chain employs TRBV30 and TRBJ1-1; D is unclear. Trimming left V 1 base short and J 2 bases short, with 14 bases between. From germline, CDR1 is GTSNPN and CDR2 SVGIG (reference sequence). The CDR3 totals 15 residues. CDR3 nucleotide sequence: TGTGCCTGGAGTGGGGATTCAAAGGGAAACACTGAAGCTTTCTTT. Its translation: CAWSGDSKGNTEAFF.

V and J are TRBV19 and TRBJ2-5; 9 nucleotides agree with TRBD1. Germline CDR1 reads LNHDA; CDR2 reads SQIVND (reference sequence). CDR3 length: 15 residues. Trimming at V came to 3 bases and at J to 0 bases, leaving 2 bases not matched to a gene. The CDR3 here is CASSMRDRDQETQYF. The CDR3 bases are TGTGCCAGTAGTATGAGGGACAGGGACCAAGAGACCCAGTACTTC.

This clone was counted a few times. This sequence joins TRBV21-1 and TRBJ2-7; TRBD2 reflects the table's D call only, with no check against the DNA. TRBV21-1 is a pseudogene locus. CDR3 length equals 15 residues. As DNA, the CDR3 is TGTGCCAGCAGCAAAGTGATAGAAGCTGCCTACGAGCAGTACTTC. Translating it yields CASSKVIEAAYEQYF.

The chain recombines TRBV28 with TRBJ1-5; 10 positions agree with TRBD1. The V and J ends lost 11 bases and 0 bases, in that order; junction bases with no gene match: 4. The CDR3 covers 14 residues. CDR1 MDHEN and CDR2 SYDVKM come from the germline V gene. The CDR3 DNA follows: TGTGCCGGCCGGACAGGGGGTAGCAATCAGCCCCAGCATTTT. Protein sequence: CAGRTGGSNQPQHF.

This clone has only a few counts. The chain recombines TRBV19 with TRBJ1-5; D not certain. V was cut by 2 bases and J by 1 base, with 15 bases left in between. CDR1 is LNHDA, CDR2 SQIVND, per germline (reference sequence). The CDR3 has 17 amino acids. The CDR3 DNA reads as TGTGCCAGTAGTATAACCACTCCCACTGCGAGCAATCAGCCCCAGCATTTT. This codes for CASSITTPTASNQPQHF.

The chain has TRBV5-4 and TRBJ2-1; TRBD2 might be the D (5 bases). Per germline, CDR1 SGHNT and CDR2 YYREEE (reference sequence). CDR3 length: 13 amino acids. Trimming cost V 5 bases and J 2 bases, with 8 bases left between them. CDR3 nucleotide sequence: TGTGCCAGCAGTCAAGCGGCCTACAATGAGCAGTTCTTC. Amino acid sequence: CASSQAAYNEQFF.

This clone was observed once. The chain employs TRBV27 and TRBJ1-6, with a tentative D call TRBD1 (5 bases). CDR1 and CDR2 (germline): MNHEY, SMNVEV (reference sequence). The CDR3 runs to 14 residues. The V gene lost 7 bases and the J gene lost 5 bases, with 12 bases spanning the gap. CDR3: CASTPGTDNSPLHF. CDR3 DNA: TGTGCCAGCACCCCCGGGACGGATAATTCACCCCTCCACTTT.

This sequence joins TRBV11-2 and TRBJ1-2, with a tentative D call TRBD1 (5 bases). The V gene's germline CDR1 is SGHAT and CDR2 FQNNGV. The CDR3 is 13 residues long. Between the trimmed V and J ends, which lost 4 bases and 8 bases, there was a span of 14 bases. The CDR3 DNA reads TGTGCCAGCAGCTCCCTCAGGGAGTCCGGCTACACCTTC. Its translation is CASSSLRESGYTF.

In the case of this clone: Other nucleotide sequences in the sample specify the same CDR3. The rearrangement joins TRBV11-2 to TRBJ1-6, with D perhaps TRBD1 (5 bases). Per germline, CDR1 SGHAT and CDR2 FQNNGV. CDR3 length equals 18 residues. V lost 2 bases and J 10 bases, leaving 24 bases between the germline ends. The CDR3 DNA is TGTGCCAGCAGCTTACTCGACTTGGGGTGGACGGGGCGGTCACCCCTCCACTTT. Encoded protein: CASSLLDLGWTGRSPLHF.

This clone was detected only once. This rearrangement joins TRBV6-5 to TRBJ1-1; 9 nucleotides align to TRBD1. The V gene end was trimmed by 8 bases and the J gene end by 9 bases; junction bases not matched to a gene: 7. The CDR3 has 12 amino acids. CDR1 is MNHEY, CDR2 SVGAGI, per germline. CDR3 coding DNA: TGTGCCAGCGCCGACAGGGGGAGTAAAGCTTTCTTT. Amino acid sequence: CASADRGSKAFF.

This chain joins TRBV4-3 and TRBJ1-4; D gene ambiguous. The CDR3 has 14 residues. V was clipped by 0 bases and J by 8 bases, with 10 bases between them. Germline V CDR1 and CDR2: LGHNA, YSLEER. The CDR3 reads CASSQDYMGEKLFF. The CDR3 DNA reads TGCGCCAGCAGCCAAGATTACATGGGGGAAAAACTGTTTTTT.

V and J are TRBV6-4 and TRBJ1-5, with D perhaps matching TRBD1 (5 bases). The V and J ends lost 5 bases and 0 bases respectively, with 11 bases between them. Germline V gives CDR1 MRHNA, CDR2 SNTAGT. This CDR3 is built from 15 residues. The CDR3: CASSPSGLSNQPQHF. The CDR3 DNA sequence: TGTGCCAGCAGTCCCTCGGGACTTAGCAATCAGCCCCAGCATTTT.

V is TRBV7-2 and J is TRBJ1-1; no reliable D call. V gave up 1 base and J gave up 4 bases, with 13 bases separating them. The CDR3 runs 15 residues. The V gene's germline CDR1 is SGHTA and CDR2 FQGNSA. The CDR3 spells CASSLEGTLPTEAFF. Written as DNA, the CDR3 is TGTGCCAGCAGCTTAGAAGGAACACTGCCCACTGAAGCTTTCTTT.

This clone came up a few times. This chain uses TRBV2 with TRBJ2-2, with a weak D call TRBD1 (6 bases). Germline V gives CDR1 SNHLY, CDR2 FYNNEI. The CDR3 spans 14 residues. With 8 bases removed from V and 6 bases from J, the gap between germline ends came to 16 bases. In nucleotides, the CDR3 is TGTGCCAGCGCGGCGATTAAGGGGGCCGGGGAGCTGTTTTTT. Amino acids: CASAAIKGAGELFF.

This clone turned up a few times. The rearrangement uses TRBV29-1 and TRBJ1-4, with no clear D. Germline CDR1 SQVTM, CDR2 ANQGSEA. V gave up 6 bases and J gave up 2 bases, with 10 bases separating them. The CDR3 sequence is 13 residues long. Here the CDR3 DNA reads TGCAGCGTGCGGGGAAATACTAATGAAAAACTGTTTTTT. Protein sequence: CSVRGNTNEKLFF.